This T cell receptor (beta chain) was captured in a study of CD4 T cells in relation to SARS-CoV-2 and coronaviruses. Whole-study results and caveats: According to naive versus memory sequencing, detected responses are memory recall, not newly primed. No crossreactivity against non-spike viral proteins was tested here.

Comments on this clone: The target antigen is unknown.

Naive and memory CD4+ T cell DNA was deep-sequenced without culture. TCRdb's table, derived via immunoSEQ multiplex PCR, lists solely in-frame clones and lacks some. The sample has 55,000 to 70,000 clones; 85% to 95% are singletons. Trimming removed 4 bases from V and 5 bases from J, with 16 bases in between. From germline, CDR1 is SGHNT and CDR2 YYREEE (reference sequence). This CDR3 has 14 amino acids. Before the COVID-19 pandemic, during about 2010-2018, CD4+ T cells were taken from unexposed donors. This receptor was obtained from a human donor in good health. The sequenced material came from naive CD4+ T cells from PBMCs. Noted subset: naive CD4+ T cells isolated by negative enrichment. The V gene is TRBV5-4, the J gene TRBJ2-7, with TRBD1 as a possible D gene (6 bases). This CDR3 is CASSLRTGSHEQYF. In DNA form, the CDR3 reads TGTGCCAGCAGCCTACGTACAGGGTCCCACGAGCAGTACTTC.